This is a list of T cell receptor beta chains from one sample in a study of blood T cells in healthy people across ages. Each CDR3 protein is one row after TCRdb ran MiXCR on the 5' RACE reads. The table includes roughly 1,500,000 distinct CDR3 sequences, around two fifths detected once. Material: blood. These receptors all stem from a woman aged 18-30 years in good health. CDR3s include the opening cysteine and the closing phenylalanine or tryptophan. The D gene is left open where the match is weak. Only part of the rows carry a size: once, few, many, or a class if the clone is expanded.

v_gene: TRBV2; abundance: -; j_gene: TRBJ2-1; d_gene: TRBD2; CDR3aa: CASSEYVASGTKEQFF; CDR3nt: TGTGCCAGCAGTGAATACGTTGCTAGCGGGACAAAGGAGCAGTTCTTC
v_gene: TRBV3-1; abundance: -; j_gene: TRBJ2-3; d_gene: TRBD2; CDR3aa: CASSLLTSGSGDTQYF; CDR3nt: TGTGCCAGCAGTCTCCTGACTAGCGGGAGTGGAGATACGCAGTATTTT
v_gene: TRBV12-3/TRBV12-4; abundance: -; j_gene: TRBJ2-3; d_gene: -; CDR3aa: CATSGVDTQYF; CDR3nt: TGTGCCACTTCAGGGGTAGATACGCAGTATTTT
v_gene: TRBV20-1; abundance: many; j_gene: TRBJ2-3; d_gene: -; CDR3aa: CSALWTVTDTQYF; CDR3nt: TGCAGTGCGTTATGGACCGTCACAGATACGCAGTATTTT
v_gene: TRBV3-1; abundance: few; j_gene: TRBJ2-1; d_gene: -; CDR3aa: CASSQGEGPRGENEQFF; CDR3nt: TGTGCCAGCAGCCAAGGCGAGGGGCCCAGGGGGGAAAATGAGCAGTTCTTC
v_gene: TRBV6-1; abundance: -; j_gene: TRBJ2-7; d_gene: TRBD2; CDR3aa: CASSGLAGGPNEQYF; CDR3nt: TGTGCCAGCAGTGGGCTAGCGGGAGGGCCCAATGAGCAGTACTTC
v_gene: TRBV5-6; abundance: few; j_gene: TRBJ1-5; d_gene: -; CDR3aa: CASSLVRGDSNQPQHF; CDR3nt: TGTGCCAGCAGCTTGGTGAGGGGTGACAGCAATCAGCCCCAGCATTTT
v_gene: TRBV7-9; abundance: few; j_gene: TRBJ2-7; d_gene: -; CDR3aa: CASSLVAISEQYF; CDR3nt: TGTGCCAGCAGCTTAGTAGCGATTTCCGAGCAGTACTTC
v_gene: TRBV7-9; abundance: many; j_gene: TRBJ2-7; d_gene: -; CDR3aa: CASSLGYGTEQYF; CDR3nt: TGTGCCAGCAGCTTAGGCTACGGAACCGAGCAGTACTTC
v_gene: TRBV27; abundance: -; j_gene: TRBJ1-4; d_gene: -; CDR3aa: CASSPLGATNEKLFF; CDR3nt: TGTGCCAGCAGTCCTCTTGGGGCAACTAATGAAAAACTGTTTTTT
v_gene: TRBV6-5; abundance: -; j_gene: TRBJ2-7; d_gene: -; CDR3aa: CASSYSDSPSYEQYF; CDR3nt: TGTGCCAGCAGTTACTCGGACAGCCCCTCCTACGAGCAGTACTTC
v_gene: TRBV7-9; abundance: few; j_gene: TRBJ1-2; d_gene: -; CDR3aa: CASSQGNRQGGYTF; CDR3nt: TGTGCCAGTAGCCAAGGGAACCGCCAAGGCGGCTACACCTTC
v_gene: TRBV12-3/TRBV12-4; abundance: -; j_gene: TRBJ2-1; d_gene: TRBD2; CDR3aa: CASSRLAGSESDEQFF; CDR3nt: TGTGCCAGCAGTAGGCTAGCGGGAAGCGAGTCCGATGAGCAGTTCTTC
v_gene: TRBV10-1; abundance: -; j_gene: TRBJ2-7; d_gene: -; CDR3aa: CASSERQGSGGEQYF; CDR3nt: TGCGCCAGCAGTGAGAGGCAAGGCTCCGGGGGCGAGCAGTACTTC
v_gene: TRBV5-1; abundance: few; j_gene: TRBJ1-1; d_gene: -; CDR3aa: CASSLERQDTEAFF; CDR3nt: TGCGCCAGCAGCTTGGAACGGCAGGACACTGAAGCTTTCTTT
v_gene: TRBV9; abundance: -; j_gene: TRBJ1-2; d_gene: TRBD1; CDR3aa: CASSVQGAVGYTF; CDR3nt: TGTGCCAGCAGCGTCCAGGGGGCTGTAGGCTACACCTTC
v_gene: TRBV6-5; abundance: -; j_gene: TRBJ2-7; d_gene: TRBD2; CDR3aa: CASSYYGTRGTSGAYEQYF; CDR3nt: TGTGCCAGCAGTTACTACGGGACACGGGGGACTAGCGGAGCCTACGAGCAGTACTTC
v_gene: TRBV10-3; abundance: once; j_gene: TRBJ1-2; d_gene: -; CDR3aa: CAISESRTEYTF; CDR3nt: TGTGCCATCAGTGAGTCGAGGACCGAATACACCTTC
v_gene: TRBV12-3/TRBV12-4; abundance: -; j_gene: TRBJ2-2; d_gene: -; CDR3aa: CASNPTRAGELFF; CDR3nt: TGTGCCAGCAATCCGACCCGGGCCGGGGAGCTGTTTTTT
v_gene: TRBV6-5; abundance: -; j_gene: TRBJ2-7; d_gene: TRBD2; CDR3aa: CASSWAEGGSYEQYF; CDR3nt: TGTGCCAGCAGTTGGGCGGAAGGCGGGAGCTACGAGCAGTACTTC
v_gene: TRBV6-1; abundance: -; j_gene: TRBJ1-4; d_gene: TRBD1; CDR3aa: CASSSRRTGANEKLFF; CDR3nt: TGTGCCAGCAGTTCCCGACGGACAGGGGCTAATGAAAAACTGTTTTTT
v_gene: TRBV20-1; abundance: -; j_gene: TRBJ1-5; d_gene: TRBD1; CDR3aa: CGATPGQGTNQPQHF; CDR3nt: TGCGGTGCTACTCCGGGACAGGGGACTAATCAGCCCCAGCATTTT
v_gene: TRBV7-2; abundance: many; j_gene: TRBJ1-5; d_gene: -; CDR3aa: CASSSTDSPQHF; CDR3nt: TGTGCCAGCAGCTCCACCGACAGCCCCCAGCATTTT
v_gene: TRBV20-1; abundance: -; j_gene: TRBJ2-1; d_gene: -; CDR3aa: CSARGFRDRDEQFF; CDR3nt: TGCAGTGCTAGAGGATTCCGGGATAGAGATGAGCAGTTCTTC
v_gene: TRBV10-3; abundance: few; j_gene: TRBJ2-3; d_gene: TRBD2; CDR3aa: CAISAGTSGRAGFAQYF; CDR3nt: TGTGCCATCAGTGCCGGGACTAGCGGGAGGGCCGGTTTCGCGCAGTATTTT
v_gene: TRBV5-1; abundance: few; j_gene: TRBJ2-1; d_gene: -; CDR3aa: CASSRTDYYNEQFF; CDR3nt: TGCGCCAGCAGCCGGACCGACTACTACAATGAGCAGTTCTTC
v_gene: TRBV28; abundance: few; j_gene: TRBJ2-7; d_gene: TRBD2; CDR3aa: CASSPPTSVYYEQYF; CDR3nt: TGTGCCAGCAGCCCGCCGACTAGCGTATACTACGAGCAGTACTTC
v_gene: TRBV6-1; abundance: -; j_gene: TRBJ2-1; d_gene: -; CDR3aa: CASGTLYQETQFF; CDR3nt: TGTGCCAGCGGGACCTTGTACCAAGAGACCCAGTTCTTC
v_gene: TRBV20-1; abundance: -; j_gene: TRBJ1-5; d_gene: -; CDR3aa: CSARAGDTSNQPQHF; CDR3nt: TGCAGTGCTAGGGCGGGTGACACTAGCAATCAGCCCCAGCATTTT
v_gene: TRBV5-1; abundance: -; j_gene: TRBJ2-1; d_gene: TRBD2; CDR3aa: CASSLKSGGYNEQFF; CDR3nt: TGCGCCAGCAGCTTAAAGAGCGGGGGATACAATGAGCAGTTCTTC